This T cell receptor beta chain was identified in a study of blood T cell repertoires in COVID-19. J lost 0 bases, V lost 3 bases, and 5 bases had no gene match. This CDR3 is built from 16 residues. Germline lookup yields CDR1 SGDLS and CDR2 YYNGEE. Recovered status applied to Cohort 3 donors who had two consecutive negative PCRs. It also applied to those with clearance or with symptom resolution. Repertoires were generated with immunoSEQ multiplex PCR, while TCRdb's copy carries only in-frame clones and drops some. The sample has 250,000 to 350,000 clones; about 92% are singletons. The sequencing sample was made of PBMCs or T cells enriched from blood (not recorded which). The origin of this receptor is a woman aged 30 to 39 who had recovered from COVID-19. The chain couples TRBV9 to TRBJ2-1, with 8 bases fitting TRBD2. The CDR3 is CASSAPGTSSYNEQFF. In DNA, the CDR3 is TGTGCCAGCAGCGCACCTGGGACTAGCTCCTACAATGAGCAGTTCTTC.